This TCR beta chain was recovered during a study of OX40 agonist ivuxolimab in advanced cancers. TCRdb's copy holds only in-frame clones and misses some; the assay was immunoSEQ multiplex PCR. The data contain about 52,000 clones, 75% to 90% of them singletons. Comments on this clone: The antigen remains undetermined.

The study's findings and limits: Near-lowest levels of clonal expansion characterized partial responders at 0.1-3.0 mg/kg.

The input for sequencing was CD4+ or CD8+ T cells sorted from blood, taken in a trial of the OX40 agonist ivuxolimab. This TCR came from an adult with an advanced solid tumor such as melanoma, head and neck, liver or kidney cancer.

In DNA, the CDR3 is TGTGCCAGTAGTATGACTAGCGGGCCCTACAATGAGCAGTTCTTC. Amino acids: CASSMTSGPYNEQFF. The chain recombines TRBV19 with TRBJ2-1; 10 nucleotides agree with TRBD2. CDR3 length: 15 amino acids. Germline trimming cut 3 bases from V and 2 bases from J; bases unmatched to any gene: 1. The germline CDR1 and CDR2 sequences are LNHDA and SQIVND (reference sequence).